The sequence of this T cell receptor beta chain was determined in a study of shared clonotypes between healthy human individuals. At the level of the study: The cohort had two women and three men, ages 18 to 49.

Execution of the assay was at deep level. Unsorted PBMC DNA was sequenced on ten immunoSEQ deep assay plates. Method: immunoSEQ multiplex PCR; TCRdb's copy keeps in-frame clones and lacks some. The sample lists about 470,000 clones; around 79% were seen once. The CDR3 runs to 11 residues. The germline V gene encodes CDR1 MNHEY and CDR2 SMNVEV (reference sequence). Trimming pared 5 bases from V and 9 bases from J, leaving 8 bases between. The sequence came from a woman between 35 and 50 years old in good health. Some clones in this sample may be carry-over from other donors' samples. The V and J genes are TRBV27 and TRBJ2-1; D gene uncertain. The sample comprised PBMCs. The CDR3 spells CASSTVGEQFF. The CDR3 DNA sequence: TGTGCCAGCAGTACGGTGGGTGAGCAGTTCTTC.